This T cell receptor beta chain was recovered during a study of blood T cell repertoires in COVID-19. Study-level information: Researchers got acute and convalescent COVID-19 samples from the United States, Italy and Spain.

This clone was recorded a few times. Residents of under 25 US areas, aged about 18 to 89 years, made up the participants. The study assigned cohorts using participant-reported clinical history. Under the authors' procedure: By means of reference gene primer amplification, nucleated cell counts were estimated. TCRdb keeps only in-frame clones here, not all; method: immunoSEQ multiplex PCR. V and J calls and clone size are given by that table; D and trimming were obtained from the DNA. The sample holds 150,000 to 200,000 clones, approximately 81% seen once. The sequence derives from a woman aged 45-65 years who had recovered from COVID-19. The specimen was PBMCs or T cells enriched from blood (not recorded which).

The CDR3, as DNA: TGTGCCAGCAGTTTACAGGGGCAGAGCTCTGGGGCCAACGTCCTGACTTTC. This codes for CASSLQGQSSGANVLTF. V gene TRBV28 combines with J gene TRBJ2-6; TRBD1 is a possible D gene (6 bases). The CDR3 is 17 amino acids. Looked up from germline, CDR1 is MDHEN and CDR2 is SYDVKM. V lost 2 bases, J lost 0 bases, and 11 bases lay in between.